These 18 T cell receptor beta chains were all obtained from the same sample, sequenced in a study of T cell repertoires in cytomegalovirus infection. TCRdb used MiXCR to reprocess the reads, holding one entry per CDR3 protein. The sample contains about 500,000 distinct CDR3 sequences, 33% of which appear only once. Their target antigens are unknown. The specimen comprised cultured PBMCs, sampled from culture after CMV antigen stimulation. The receptors derive from a human donor in good health (CMV status not recorded). Some clones in this sample may be carry-over from other donors' samples.

This clonotype was picked up a small number of times. The rearrangement joins TRBV27 to TRBJ2-1; 13 bases are shared with TRBD2. Trimming cost V 5 bases and J 1 base; bases outside gene matches: 17. This CDR3 is built from 21 residues. The V gene's germline CDR1 is MNHEY and CDR2 SMNVEV (reference sequence). The CDR3: CASSPRRGGLAGVGSYNEQFF. The CDR3 nucleotides are TGTGCCAGCAGTCCCCGGAGGGGAGGACTAGCGGGAGTTGGGTCCTACAATGAGCAGTTCTTC.

This clonotype came up a few times. The chain recombines TRBV28 with TRBJ1-5, with 7 bases lining up with TRBD1. The germline gives CDR1 MDHEN, CDR2 SYDVKM. The CDR3 consists of 14 residues. The junction had 3 bases not matched to a gene; V was cut back by 6 bases and J by 1 base. The CDR3 loop is CASRATGSNQPQHF. Here the CDR3 DNA reads TGTGCCAGCAGGGCGACAGGGAGCAATCAGCCCCAGCATTTT.

In this sample, this clonotype turned up a few times. A much larger clone differs by one base, so this may be a read error. The chain recombines TRBV7-8 with TRBJ2-5; no clear D. Trimming took 8 bases from V and 2 from J, leaving 15 bases between them. The germline V gene has CDR1 SGHVS and CDR2 FQNEAQ. The CDR3 sequence is 14 residues long. CDR3: CASGAWNTQETQYF. The CDR3 DNA is TGTGCCAGCGGCGCCTGGAACACGCAAGAGACCCAGTACTTC.

The CDR3 region is CASSLERSGLYNEQFF. CDR3 coding DNA: TGTGCCAGCAGCTTAGAGCGTAGCGGCCTCTACAATGAGCAGTTCTTC. The V gene is TRBV11-2, the J gene TRBJ2-1; D may be TRBD2 (6 bases). V was pared by 0 bases and J by 3 bases, with 12 bases between. Per the germline V gene, CDR1 is SGHAT and CDR2 is FQNNGV. The CDR3 sequence is 16 residues long.

The V and J genes are TRBV7-9 and TRBJ2-3, with 13 bases aligning to TRBD2. V was pared by 5 bases and J by 2 bases, with 4 bases of the junction left unmatched. The germline V gene encodes CDR1 SEHNR and CDR2 FQNEAQ (reference sequence). CDR3 size: 16 residues. CDR3 nucleotide sequence: TGTGCCAGCAGCGAGGGACTAGCGGGGATCACAGATACGCAGTATTTT. Protein: CASSEGLAGITDTQYF.

The gene calls are TRBV6-2 or TRBV6-3 and TRBJ2-7; D call uncertain. The ends were cut back, 6 bases at V and 2 bases at J, with 8 bases in the middle. CDR1 and CDR2 from the germline V gene are MNHEY and SVGEGT. This CDR3 comprises 12 residues. The CDR3 nucleotides read TGTGCCAGCAGGCAAGAGGCCTACGAGCAGTACTTC. Translation: CASRQEAYEQYF.

The gene calls are TRBV19 and TRBJ2-1, with 9 nucleotides matching TRBD1. The CDR3 covers 15 residues. Germline V gene sequence: CDR1 LNHDA, CDR2 SQIVND (reference sequence). The trim removed 5 bases at V and 3 bases at J, leaving 5 bases unmatched. The CDR3 DNA reads as TGTGCCAGTAGTCCCGGGACAGGGCGCTACAATGAGCAGTTCTTC. Translation: CASSPGTGRYNEQFF.

The chain recombines TRBV5-6 with TRBJ1-1; D call uncertain. The CDR3 sequence is 15 residues long. Trimming removed 0 bases at V and 4 bases at J, with 13 bases between. Per germline, CDR1 SGHDT and CDR2 YYEEEE. The CDR3 region is CASSLGKGDSTEAFF. CDR3 sequence (DNA): TGTGCCAGCAGCTTGGGGAAAGGTGACTCCACTGAAGCTTTCTTT.

The chain carries TRBV4-1 and TRBJ2-7; D assignment may be TRBD1 or TRBD2 (5 bases each). The CDR3 is made up of 16 amino acids. V shed 2 bases and J shed 0 bases, with 14 bases lying between them. CDR1 and CDR2 (germline): MGHRA, YSYEKL. CDR3 region: CASSQPGTSFSYEQYF. The CDR3 DNA reads TGCGCCAGCAGCCAACCCGGGACCTCATTCTCCTACGAGCAGTACTTC.

This chain links TRBV7-9 with TRBJ1-3, with no clear D. Germline CDR1 and CDR2: SEHNR and FQNEAQ (reference sequence). The CDR3 has 17 amino acids. The V gene lost 5 bases and the J gene lost 4 bases, with 21 bases spanning the gap. CDR3 DNA sequence: TGTGCCAGCAGCACGAAGAAGCGCGTAGAGAAGGGAAACACCATATATTTT. Its translation: CASSTKKRVEKGNTIYF.

This clonotype appeared a few times. The rearrangement uses TRBV11-2 and TRBJ2-5, with 7 bases lining up with TRBD1. V gave up 8 bases and J gave up 5 bases; unmatched junction bases: 14. This CDR3 comprises 15 residues. Per germline, CDR1 SGHAT and CDR2 FQNNGV. The CDR3 sequence is CASGVGQVRGETQYF. CDR3 nucleotides: TGTGCCAGCGGGGTAGGACAGGTTAGGGGTGAGACCCAGTACTTC.

The chain is built from TRBV19 and TRBJ2-1, with 10 bases that match TRBD2. The ends lost 5 bases at V and 3 bases at J; junction bases unmatched: 7. Per germline, CDR1 LNHDA and CDR2 SQIVND (reference sequence). The length of the CDR3 is 16 residues. CDR3 coding DNA: TGTGCCAGTAGTGTGTATACTAGCGGGGTCTACAATGAGCAGTTCTTC. It translates to CASSVYTSGVYNEQFF.

This chain connects TRBV20-1 to TRBJ2-5; no reliable D call. In germline, CDR1 is DFQATT, CDR2 SNEGSKA (reference sequence). V dropped 2 bases and J dropped 1 base, with 11 bases sitting between them. The CDR3 has 14 amino acids. CDR3 sequence: CSARLGNSQETQYF. As DNA, the CDR3 is TGCAGTGCTAGACTGGGGAACAGCCAAGAGACCCAGTACTTC.

V gene TRBV14 combines with J gene TRBJ2-5; TRBD2 matches at 9 bases. Germline values: CDR1 SGHDN, CDR2 FVKESK. This CDR3 comprises 17 residues. V lost 3 bases to trimming and J lost 4 bases; unmatched junction nucleotides: 12. The CDR3 loop is CASSQLAGTGIGETQYF. CDR3 nucleotides: TGTGCCAGCAGCCAGCTAGCGGGAACGGGGATTGGAGAGACCCAGTACTTC. Full variable domain (missing parts from reference TRBV14 and TRBJ2-5): EAGVTQFPSHSVIEKGQTVTLRCDPISGHDNLYWYRRVMGKEIKFLLHFVKESKQDESGMPNNRFLAERTGGTYSTLKVQPAELEDSGVYFCASSQLAGTGIGETQYFGPGTRLLVL.

V usage is TRBV6-1 and J usage is TRBJ2-7; a possible D gene is TRBD2 (5 bases). The CDR3 runs 13 residues. The germline V gene encodes CDR1 MNHNS and CDR2 SASEGT. V dropped 3 bases and J dropped 4 bases, with 10 bases sitting between them. The CDR3 protein is CASSDWRVYEQYF. The CDR3 coding sequence is TGTGCCAGCAGTGATTGGCGGGTTTACGAGCAGTACTTC.

V gene TRBV7-2 combines with J gene TRBJ2-1; the match to TRBD2 covers 15 bases. The trim removed 6 bases at V and 11 bases at J, leaving 5 bases unmatched. The CDR3 spans 14 residues. CDR1 SGHTA and CDR2 FQGNSA come from the germline V gene. This CDR3 reads CASSSGTSGRQQFF. CDR3 DNA: TGTGCCAGCAGTTCGGGGACTAGCGGGAGGCAGCAGTTCTTC. Full variable domain (missing parts from reference TRBV7-2 and TRBJ2-1): GAGVSQSPSNKVTEKGKDVELRCDPISGHTALYWYRQSLGQGLEFLIYFQGNSAPDKSGLPSDRFSAERTGGSVSTLTIQRTQQEDSAVYLCASSSGTSGRQQFFGPGTRLTVL.

CDR3 region: CASSRDTGNTGELFF. CDR3 nucleotides: TGTGCCAGCAGTCGGGACACGGGAAACACCGGGGAGCTGTTTTTT. The chain couples TRBV6-5 to TRBJ2-2, with D perhaps TRBD1 (6 bases). The CDR3 runs to 15 residues. Germline V lookup: CDR1 MNHEY, CDR2 SVGAGI. Deletions cut 5 bases from V and 2 bases from J, with 12 bases between.

This clonotype has a handful of counts. The chain joins TRBV7-9 to TRBJ2-3, with D possibly being TRBD2 (6 bases). This CDR3 is 14 amino acids long. In germline, CDR1 is SEHNR, CDR2 FQNEAQ (reference sequence). V dropped 5 bases and J dropped 3 bases, with 12 bases sitting between them. CDR3 nucleotides: TGTGCCAGCAGCACAATGACTAGAACAGATACGCAGTATTTT. Residues: CASSTMTRTDTQYF. Drawing the rest from reference TRBV7-9 and TRBJ2-3, the complete variable domain is DTGVSQNPRHKITKRGQNVTFRCDPISEHNRLYWYRQTLGQGPEFLTYFQNEAQLEKSRLLSDRFSAERPKGSFSTLEIQRTEQGDSAMYLCASSTMTRTDTQYFGPGTRLTVL.